This T cell receptor (beta chain) emerged from a study of Ad26.COV2.S vaccination and SARS-CoV-2 variants (dated by TCRdb to about 2021). Concerning the study at large: Vaccine-arm donors were drawn from COV1001, a multicentre, randomized, double-blind, placebo-controlled phase I-IIa trial of Ad26.COV2.S in healthy adults. Ad26.COV2.S was administered intramuscularly at a dose of 5x10^10 or 1x10^11 viral particles, either as one shot or as two shots given 56 days apart. Sequencing of the TCRbeta repertoire served to evaluate the specificity and breadth of SARS-CoV-2-reactive T cell receptors following Ad26.COV2.S vaccination. The TCR-sequenced set comprised roughly 30 samples: some 20 Ad26.COV2.S vaccine recipients, 5 placebo recipients and 8 SARS-CoV-2 convalescent individuals. Participants in the trial were split at random into five groups of five each, receiving low-dose or high-dose Ad26.COV2.S once or twice, or else placebo on both occasions. Investigators remained blinded to trial group allocation during experiments and outcome assessment.

For this clone: Its cognate antigen has yet to be identified. No qualities accompany the bases; no much larger clone lies one base away.

The research as a whole found: The study lacked the statistical power to compare responses across vaccine doses or regimens. Vaccine and placebo recipients had comparable non-spike TCR breadth, which fits with the vaccine containing only spike. After vaccination, spike-specific CD8+ and CD4+ T cell responses were reported to show substantial breadth. Higher spike-specific TCR breadth was observed in Ad26.COV2.S recipients than in placebo recipients (P = 0.0014). It was noted by the authors that total T cell responses may have been underestimated by the TCR breadth and depth analyses.

The CDR3 spans 15 residues, from the cysteine through the phenylalanine. Kept here is only the CDR3 DNA, which spans 45 bases and is read in frame from base 1. V is shortened by 5 bases, J by 2 bases, and the region joining them spans 14 bases. Sequences SEHNR (CDR1) and FQNEAQ (CDR2) are obtained from the germline V gene (reference sequence). The immunoSEQ Assay was used to sequence TCRbeta CDR3 regions. After extraction, genomic DNA underwent amplification by bias-controlled multiplex PCR, followed by high-throughput sequencing. The authors processed their data as follows. Collapsing and filtering of sequences were performed to quantify the absolute abundance of each unique TCRbeta CDR3 region. Usable DNA was measured by amplifying reference genes present in all nucleated cells, and TCRbeta template counts were normalized to that usable DNA to estimate T cell fraction. Repertoire TCRs were annotated as SARS-CoV-2-specific when V gene, CDR3 amino acid sequence and J gene were exactly matched to a known reactive TCR set. The reference SARS-CoV-2 TCR set was obtained from MIRA and was filtered for enrichment in COVID-19-positive ImmuneCODE repertoires, whereby public or cross-reactive TCRs were removed. Using the MIRA antigens, annotated TCRs were further analysed by specific ORF or by position within an ORF. Depth was the summed frequency of annotated unique rearrangements, while breadth was defined as annotated unique rearrangements over total unique productive rearrangements. Two-sided Wilcoxon rank-sum tests were applied when comparing TCR breadth between groups. TCRdb holds this immuneACCESS table with in-frame rearrangements only. Some clones are missing; in checked studies, unresolved V genes explain under half, and the rest has no known cause. The DNA was the basis for D and trimming; V, J and clone size are from that table. A total of about 680,000 clones appear in this sample, more than 70% of them only once. In total, the top ten clones hold approximately 1.5% of the sample.

The treatment or condition label, as the study defines it: 15 to 20 received Ad26.COV2.S at low or high dose, single or two shots; 5 received placebo; per-sample allocation not given. Repertoires of vaccine and placebo recipients were sequenced from samples taken on day 63 after the first injection. Between 29 July and 7 August 2020, Cohort 1b enrolled 20 to 30 adults aged 18-55 years at one site in Boston, USA. Ad26.COV2.S was a replication-incompetent adenovirus type 26 vector that expressed a prefusion-stabilized SARS-CoV-2 spike protein derived from the original Wuhan strain. The chain is assembled from TRBV7-9 and TRBJ2-3, with TRBD2 as a weak D call on 6 bases. The material was peripheral blood, obtained in a trial of Ad26.COV2.S vaccine versus placebo. The receptor comes from a person aged 18-65 years who received the Ad26.COV2.S COVID-19 vaccine or a placebo. The CDR3 in this case is CASSPLARLTDTQYF. The DNA sequence follows: TGTGCCAGCAGCCCGCTAGCGAGGCTCACAGATACGCAGTATTTT.